In this sample, the clone carrying this TCR beta chain turned up a few times. What it recognizes is unknown. The record originates from a study of cytomegalovirus exposure and HLA in healthy donors. Germline CDR1 is MNHEY and CDR2 is SMNVEV (reference sequence). The CDR3 length is 11 residues. The V end lost 3 bases, the J end lost 4 bases, and 2 bases lay between the germline ends. The study, taken as a whole, reports: An analysis done earlier found most TCR beta V segments productive about 87% or about 30% of the time. The classifier reportedly diagnosed cytomegalovirus status with high sensitivity and specificity.

The PCR contained 60 Vbeta and 13 Jbeta primers. Clones were sequenced by immunoSEQ multiplex PCR, and TCRdb holds only the in-frame ones, with some missing. Among about 190,000 clones listed, about 69% were seen once. The receptor was derived from a man aged 25 to 45 in good health and CMV-seropositive. Sample: PBMCs. The chain is built from TRBV27 and TRBJ2-3; no clear D gene. CDR3 bases: TGTGCCAGCAGTTTCTCAGATACGCAGTATTTT. Protein sequence: CASSFSDTQYF.